This TCR beta chain was recovered during a study of T-cell memory formation after mild COVID-19. Study-level results: Clones contracting over day 15 to 85 were CD4/CD8 balanced, with later expanders leaning CD4+.

This clonotype was counted between two and nine times. Its target is unknown. CDR3 length: 13 residues. V was clipped by 5 bases and J by 1 base, with 8 bases between them. Germline CDR1 is SGHTA and CDR2 is FQGNSA. TCRdb ran MiXCR on the 5' RACE reads and lists one entry per CDR3 protein. This table holds 400,000 to 450,000 distinct CDR3 sequences, over 15% found once. The source material was PBMCs or a T cell subset sorted from them (not recorded which). The J gene is TRBJ1-2, the V gene TRBV7-2; D is unresolved. This receptor was taken from a man aged 18 to 30 who had mild COVID-19 (a few samples of this study predate the infection). Cell type and time point are not known. CDR3 loop: CASSPRSNYGYTF. The CDR3 coding sequence is TGTGCCAGCAGCCCGAGAAGTAACTATGGCTACACCTTC.